The 5 T cell receptor beta chains in this list originate from one sample, sequenced in a study of Ad26.COV2.S vaccination and SARS-CoV-2 variants. Repertoires were generated with immunoSEQ multiplex PCR, while TCRdb's copy carries only in-frame clones and drops some. The sample records about 400,000 clones, roughly 90% being singletons. The treatment: roughly 20 received Ad26.COV2.S at low or high dose, single or two shots; 5 received placebo; per-sample allocation not given. Material that was analyzed had been drawn on day 63 after the first vaccine or placebo injection. Material: peripheral blood, obtained in a trial of Ad26.COV2.S vaccine versus placebo. These receptors were taken from a person aged 18-65 years who received the Ad26.COV2.S COVID-19 vaccine or a placebo.

The chain recombines TRBV5-1 with TRBJ2-5, with D possibly TRBD2 on 6 matching bases. CDR1 SGHRS and CDR2 YFSETQ come from the germline V gene. V was shortened by 1 base and J by 1 base, with 17 bases between the two germline ends. CDR3 length equals 17 residues. The CDR3 here is CASSLRRATLAQETQYF. CDR3 bases: TGCGCCAGCAGCTTGAGGAGGGCTACTCTGGCCCAAGAGACCCAGTACTTC.

This chain connects TRBV7-9 to TRBJ2-1, with 11 bases fitting TRBD2. From germline, CDR1 is SEHNR and CDR2 FQNEAQ (reference sequence). Germline trimming cut 4 bases from V and 7 bases from J; bases unmatched to any gene: 15. CDR3 size: 18 residues. CDR3 protein: CASSSVVSRLAGGNEQFF. CDR3 nucleotide sequence: TGTGCCAGCAGCTCCGTGGTAAGCAGGCTAGCGGGAGGAAATGAGCAGTTCTTC.

V is TRBV4-1 and J is TRBJ2-5, with D tentatively TRBD2 (6 bases). The ends were cut back, 1 base at V and 3 bases at J, with 15 bases in the middle. The CDR3 totals 16 residues. Germline V gives CDR1 MGHRA, CDR2 YSYEKL. The CDR3: CASSQVSPGSKETQYF. In DNA form, the CDR3 reads TGCGCCAGCAGCCAAGTCTCTCCCGGGAGCAAAGAGACCCAGTACTTC.

The chain employs TRBV7-2 and TRBJ2-3; D possibly corresponds to TRBD2 (5 bases). Germline assignment: CDR1 SGHTA and CDR2 FQGNSA. The CDR3 covers 12 residues. V was shortened by 3 bases and J by 8 bases, with 9 bases between the two germline ends. CDR3 residues: CASSFGGFTQYF. The CDR3 bases are TGTGCCAGCAGCTTTGGCGGGTTTACGCAGTATTTT.

The V and J genes are TRBV9 and TRBJ2-7; 9 bases map to TRBD2. CDR1 is SGDLS and CDR2 is YYNGEE in the germline V gene. This CDR3 comprises 14 residues. After removal of 3 bases from V and 5 bases from J, the junction contained 6 bases not matched to a gene. The CDR3 region is CASSEASGKHEQYF. DNA for the CDR3: TGTGCCAGCAGCGAGGCTAGCGGGAAACACGAGCAGTACTTC.